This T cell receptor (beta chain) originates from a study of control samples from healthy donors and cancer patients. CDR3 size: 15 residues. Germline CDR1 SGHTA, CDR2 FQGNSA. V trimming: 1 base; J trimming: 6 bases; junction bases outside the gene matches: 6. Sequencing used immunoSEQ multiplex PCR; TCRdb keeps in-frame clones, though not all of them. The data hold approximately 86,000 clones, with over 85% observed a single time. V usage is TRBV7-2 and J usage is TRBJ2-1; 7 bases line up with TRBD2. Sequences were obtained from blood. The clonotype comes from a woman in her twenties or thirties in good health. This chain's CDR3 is CASSLERTRGNEQFF. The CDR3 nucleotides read TGTGCCAGCAGCTTAGAAAGGACTAGGGGCAATGAGCAGTTCTTC.